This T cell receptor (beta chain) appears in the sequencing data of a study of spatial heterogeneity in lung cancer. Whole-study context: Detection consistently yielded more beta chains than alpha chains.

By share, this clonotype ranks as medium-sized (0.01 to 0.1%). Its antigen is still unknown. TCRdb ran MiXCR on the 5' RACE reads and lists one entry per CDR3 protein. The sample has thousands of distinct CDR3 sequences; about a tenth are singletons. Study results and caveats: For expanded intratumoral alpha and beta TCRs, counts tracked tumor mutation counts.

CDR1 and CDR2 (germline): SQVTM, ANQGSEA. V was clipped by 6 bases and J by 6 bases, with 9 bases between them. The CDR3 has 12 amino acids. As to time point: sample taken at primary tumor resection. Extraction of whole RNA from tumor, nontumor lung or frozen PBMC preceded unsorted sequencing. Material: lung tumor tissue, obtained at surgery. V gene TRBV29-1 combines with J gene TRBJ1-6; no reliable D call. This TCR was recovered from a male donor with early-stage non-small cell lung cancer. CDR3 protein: CSVGEVNSPLHF. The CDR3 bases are TGCAGCGTCGGCGAGGTTAATTCACCCCTCCACTTT.